The 32 T cell receptor beta chains below all came from one sample that was sequenced in a study of shared clonotypes between healthy human individuals. Sequencing used immunoSEQ multiplex PCR; TCRdb keeps in-frame clones, though not all of them. The top ten hold more than 0.3% of the sample, which has about 380,000 clones, 96% seen once. The sample consisted of memory CD8+ T cells sorted from blood. As to subset: CD45RO+ cells pooled with CCR7-negative TemRA cells. The receptors stem from a man aged 25 to 40 in good health.

The chain employs TRBV2 and TRBJ2-7; D possibly corresponds to TRBD1 (6 bases). Between the trimmed V and J ends, which lost 3 bases and 9 bases, there was a span of 6 bases. The CDR3 contains 10 residues. CDR1 is SNHLY and CDR2 is FYNNEI in the germline V gene. The chain's CDR3 is CASSDRGQYF. CDR3 nucleotide sequence: TGTGCCAGCAGTGACAGGGGGCAGTACTTC.

The V call is TRBV7-2, the J call TRBJ1-3; 9 positions match TRBD1. This CDR3 spans 15 amino acids. Germline V gene lookup returns CDR1 SGHTA and CDR2 FQGNSA. J gave up 3 bases and V 5 bases, and 5 bases lay outside the gene matches. The CDR3 nucleotides read TGTGCCAGCAGCCTCTCGGACAGGGGTGGAAACACCATATATTTT. Its protein product is CASSLSDRGGNTIYF.

The chain carries TRBV28 and TRBJ1-5; D unclear. The V gene's germline CDR1 is MDHEN and CDR2 SYDVKM. Trimming stripped 4 bases from V and 4 bases from J, with 8 bases between. The CDR3 has 13 residues. CDR3 amino acids: CASSYRRNQPQHF. The CDR3 bases are TGTGCCAGCAGTTACAGACGGAATCAGCCCCAGCATTTT.

The genes are TRBV5-8 and TRBJ1-5; 10 bases fit TRBD1. The V segment lost 3 bases and the J segment 8 bases; nucleotides outside the gene matches: 2. CDR3 size: 13 residues. Germline CDR1 reads SGHTS; CDR2 reads YDEGEE. DNA of the CDR3: TGTGCCAGCAGCTGGACAGGGGGAAAGCCCCAGCATTTT. Amino acid sequence: CASSWTGGKPQHF. The variable domain in full, with the rest retrieved from reference TRBV5-8 and TRBJ1-5, is EAGVTQSPTHLIKTRGQQATLRCSPISGHTSVYWYQQALGLGLQFLLWYDEGEERNRGNFPPRFSGRQFPNYSSELNVNALELEDSALYLCASSWTGGKPQHFGDGTRLSIL.

V usage is TRBV20-1 and J usage is TRBJ2-7, with a tentative D call TRBD2 (5 bases). CDR3 length equals 10 residues. Per the germline V gene, CDR1 is DFQATT and CDR2 is SNEGSKA (reference sequence). Trimming cost V 4 bases and J 6 bases, with 7 bases left between them. The DNA of the CDR3 is TGCAGTGCTATCGGGGTCGAGCAGTACTTC. Amino acid sequence: CSAIGVEQYF.

The chain has TRBV28 and TRBJ2-7; D is uncertain. The CDR3 is 17 amino acids. V lost 0 bases and J lost 3, with 18 bases in between. Germline V gene sequence: CDR1 MDHEN, CDR2 SYDVKM. CDR3 in DNA: TGTGCCAGCAGTTTATGGAAGGCCCCTAGGAAGGTCTACGAGCAGTACTTC. Encoded protein: CASSLWKAPRKVYEQYF.

The chain joins TRBV2 to TRBJ2-2, with 10 positions matching TRBD2. CDR1 SNHLY and CDR2 FYNNEI come from the germline V gene. The CDR3 covers 15 residues. V lost 2 bases, J lost 4 bases, and 1 base stayed unmatched. The CDR3 protein is CASSESGRATGELFF. The CDR3 DNA follows: TGTGCCAGCAGTGAAAGCGGGAGGGCCACCGGGGAGCTGTTTTTT. The whole variable domain, remainder taken from reference TRBV2 and TRBJ2-2, is EPEVTQTPSHQVTQMGQEVILRCVPISNHLYFYWYRQILGQKVEFLVSFYNNEISEKSEIFDDQFSVERPDGSNFTLKIRSTKLEDSAMYFCASSESGRATGELFFGEGSRLTVL.

The chain recombines TRBV27 with TRBJ1-1, with a weak D call TRBD1 (6 bases). V was shortened by 5 bases and J by 1 base, with 11 bases between the two germline ends. CDR3 size: 14 residues. The germline V gene encodes CDR1 MNHEY and CDR2 SMNVEV (reference sequence). The CDR3 protein is CASSIEGGNTEAFF. CDR3 DNA sequence: TGTGCCAGCAGTATCGAGGGGGGGAACACTGAAGCTTTCTTT.

The chain carries TRBV7-8 and TRBJ1-1; a possible D gene is TRBD1 (6 bases). This CDR3 is 16 amino acids long. Trimming pared 1 base from V and 1 base from J, leaving 13 bases between. Germline V lookup: CDR1 SGHVS, CDR2 FQNEAQ. The CDR3 coding sequence is TGTGCCAGCAGCTTAGTGGGGGGGGCCGGGAACACTGAAGCTTTCTTT. Its protein product is CASSLVGGAGNTEAFF.

CDR3 bases: TGTGCCAGCAGCTTAGGGACTACATACGAGCAGTACTTC. This sequence encodes CASSLGTTYEQYF. This chain uses TRBV11-2 with TRBJ2-7; tentatively, D is TRBD2 (6 bases). Germline loops: CDR1 SGHAT, CDR2 FQNNGV. V dropped 1 base and J dropped 4 bases, with 8 bases sitting between them. This CDR3 has 13 amino acids. Using reference TRBV11-2 and TRBJ2-7 for the parts outside the CDR3, the full variable domain is EAGVAQSPRYKIIEKRQSVAFWCNPISGHATLYWYQQILGQGPKLLIQFQNNGVVDDSQLPKDRFSAERLKGVDSTLKIQPAKLEDSAVYLCASSLGTTYEQYFGPGTRLTVT.

This sequence joins TRBV5-1 and TRBJ2-3; 7 positions match TRBD1. CDR1 is SGHRS and CDR2 is YFSETQ in the germline V gene. V shed 5 bases, J shed 1 base, and the junction held 4 bases outside the gene matches. This CDR3 is built from 14 residues. This CDR3 is CASSYGQGTDTQYF. The CDR3 DNA reads as TGCGCCAGCAGTTATGGACAGGGCACAGATACGCAGTATTTT.

The V call is TRBV28, the J call TRBJ2-7, with no clear D. There are 12 residues in the CDR3. V lost 8 bases and J lost 4, with 12 bases in between. Germline V gene sequence: CDR1 MDHEN, CDR2 SYDVKM. The CDR3 nucleotides are TGTGCCAGCGGCGATTTCCTATACGAGCAGTACTTC. Protein sequence: CASGDFLYEQYF.

The chain carries TRBV6-6 and TRBJ2-7; tentatively, D is TRBD1 (6 bases). CDR1 and CDR2 (germline): MNHNY, SVGAGI (reference sequence). This CDR3 is built from 11 residues. The V end lost 9 bases, the J end lost 5 bases, and 11 bases lay between the germline ends. The CDR3 loop reads CASAQGNEQYF. The CDR3 DNA sequence: TGTGCCAGTGCTCAGGGGAACGAGCAGTACTTC.

This clone showed up just once. V and J are TRBV2 and TRBJ1-5, with D tentatively TRBD1 (6 bases). The CDR3 sequence is 15 residues long. CDR1 is SNHLY and CDR2 is FYNNEI in the germline V gene. Trimming stripped 7 bases from V and 5 bases from J, with 18 bases between. CDR3 sequence reads: CASTRRGQTYQPQHF. Here the CDR3 DNA reads TGTGCCAGCACTCGGCGGGGGCAAACTTATCAGCCCCAGCATTTT. The full variable domain, with the rest looked up from reference TRBV2 and TRBJ1-5, is EPEVTQTPSHQVTQMGQEVILRCVPISNHLYFYWYRQILGQKVEFLVSFYNNEISEKSEIFDDQFSVERPDGSNFTLKIRSTKLEDSAMYFCASTRRGQTYQPQHFGDGTRLSIL.

The chain employs TRBV7-9 and TRBJ2-7; D call uncertain. Germline CDR1 SEHNR, CDR2 FQNEAQ (reference sequence). This CDR3 spans 13 amino acids. With 5 bases removed from V and 0 bases from J, the gap between germline ends came to 8 bases. The CDR3 nucleotides read TGTGCCAGCAGCCCCCTCTTCTCCTACGAGCAGTACTTC. Its translation: CASSPLFSYEQYF.

V usage is TRBV5-1 and J usage is TRBJ2-7; 7 nucleotides line up with TRBD1. The CDR3 loop spans 14 amino acids. Germline CDR1 is SGHRS and CDR2 is YFSETQ. The ends lost 4 bases at V and 5 bases at J; junction bases unmatched: 9. Here the CDR3 DNA reads TGCGCCAGCAGCAATACAGGGGTTGAAGACGAGCAGTACTTC. It specifies CASSNTGVEDEQYF.

The rearrangement links TRBV27 to TRBJ1-5, with no clear D. Germline-derived CDR1 and CDR2 are MNHEY and SMNVEV (reference sequence). Trimming took off 6 bases at V and 14 bases at J, with 20 bases between the two ends. There are 13 residues in the CDR3. The DNA of the CDR3 is TGTGCCAGCAGCCACCCTCCGGGGATTGAGGAGCATTTT. Translated, it gives CASSHPPGIEEHF.

A single count supports this clone. The genes are TRBV19 and TRBJ1-1; no clear D. The V end was cut by 2 bases, the J end by 6 bases, with 7 bases between. The CDR3 length is 12 residues. Germline CDR1 reads LNHDA; CDR2 reads SQIVND (reference sequence). CDR3 amino acids: CASSIRAAEAFF. The CDR3 DNA is TGTGCCAGTAGTATAAGGGCCGCTGAAGCTTTCTTT. Using reference TRBV19 and TRBJ1-1 for the parts outside the CDR3, the full variable domain is DGGITQSPKYLFRKEGQNVTLSCEQNLNHDAMYWYRQDPGQGLRLIYYSQIVNDFQKGDIAEGYSVSREKKESFPLTVTSAQKNPTAFYLCASSIRAAEAFFGQGTRLTVV.

This clone was recorded once. This chain connects TRBV28 to TRBJ1-5; D remains unclear. The ends were cut back, 10 bases at V and 4 bases at J, with 11 bases in the middle. This CDR3 is built from 12 residues. Per germline, CDR1 MDHEN and CDR2 SYDVKM. The CDR3: CATRRLNQPQHF. The CDR3 DNA sequence: TGTGCCACCCGTAGGCTTAATCAGCCCCAGCATTTT.

This chain connects TRBV7-9 to TRBJ2-1; D unresolved. There are 16 residues in the CDR3. V was shortened by 6 bases and J by 1 base, with 16 bases between the two germline ends. Looked up from germline, CDR1 is SEHNR and CDR2 is FQNEAQ (reference sequence). CDR3 region: CASSSPTGASYNEQFF. The CDR3 coding sequence is TGTGCCAGCAGTTCACCAACGGGCGCGTCCTACAATGAGCAGTTCTTC.

The V gene is TRBV5-1, the J gene TRBJ2-1; 10 bases line up with TRBD2. J was trimmed by 8 bases and V by 4 bases; bases with no gene match: 9. CDR3 length equals 15 residues. Germline V CDR1 and CDR2: SGHRS, YFSETQ. The CDR3 loop is CASSLGLAVWDEQFF. The CDR3 DNA follows: TGCGCCAGCAGCCTAGGACTAGCGGTCTGGGATGAGCAGTTCTTC.

The J gene is TRBJ2-1, the V gene TRBV27; D unresolved. There are 16 residues in the CDR3. CDR1 is MNHEY, CDR2 SMNVEV, per germline (reference sequence). V dropped 5 bases and J dropped 6 bases, with 20 bases sitting between them. The CDR3, as DNA: TGTGCCAGCAGTCCTCCTCAATCGCCTGCAAGCAATGAGCAGTTCTTC. Amino acid sequence: CASSPPQSPASNEQFF.

This chain connects TRBV19 to TRBJ2-3, with a possible D match to TRBD2 (5 bases). Germline V lookup: CDR1 LNHDA, CDR2 SQIVND (reference sequence). Between the trimmed V and J ends, which lost 3 bases and 2 bases, there was a span of 12 bases. The CDR3 has 15 residues. The CDR3 DNA is TGTGCCAGTAGTATGGGTTGGGGAGTCACAGATACGCAGTATTTT. It yields the protein CASSMGWGVTDTQYF.

V gene TRBV10-3 combines with J gene TRBJ1-3; TRBD1 matches at 7 bases. CDR3 length equals 14 residues. The V and J ends lost 6 bases and 4 bases, in that order; junction bases with no gene match: 6. Germline V gives CDR1 ENHRY, CDR2 SYGVKD. DNA for the CDR3: TGTGCCATCAGGACAGGGAGATCGGGAAACACCATATATTTT. Translating gives CAIRTGRSGNTIYF.

The chain employs TRBV5-5 and TRBJ2-1, with 8 bases matching TRBD2. This CDR3 spans 19 amino acids. Germline lookup yields CDR1 SGHKS and CDR2 YYEKEE (reference sequence). V lost 1 base and J lost 6; bases outside the gene matches: 18. CDR3 in DNA: TGTGCCAGCAGCTTGCAGCTAGCGGGCTCTCGATCGAGTTCCAATGAGCAGTTCTTC. It codes for CASSLQLAGSRSSSNEQFF.

The chain joins TRBV21-1 to TRBJ2-2; the tabulated D call, TRBD2, remains unverified against the DNA. TRBV21-1 is a recognized pseudogene. This CDR3 is built from 12 residues. This CDR3 is CASSNGTGELFF. DNA of the CDR3: TGTGCCAGCAGCAACGGCACCGGGGAGCTGTTTTTT.

In the case of this clone: The identical CDR3 is also encoded by other nucleotide sequences in the sample. V and J are TRBV19 and TRBJ2-3; 7 bases agree with TRBD2. The CDR3 length is 14 residues. V was clipped by 6 bases and J by 0 bases; unmatched bases: 3. The V gene's germline CDR1 is LNHDA and CDR2 SQIVND (reference sequence). The CDR3 reads CASRVSGSTDTQYF. The DNA for the CDR3 is TGTGCCAGTAGGGTTAGCGGGAGCACAGATACGCAGTATTTT.

The chain uses TRBV5-1 and TRBJ2-7; D is undetermined. Germline CDR1 is SGHRS and CDR2 is YFSETQ. With 4 bases removed from V and 0 bases from J, the gap between germline ends came to 11 bases. This CDR3 has 14 amino acids. The CDR3 coding sequence is TGCGCCAGCAGCCTCTTCTGGAGCTCCTACGAGCAGTACTTC. Translation: CASSLFWSSYEQYF.

This sequence joins TRBV25-1 and TRBJ1-2; 8 nucleotides line up with TRBD1. This CDR3 is built from 14 residues. Germline CDR1 is MGHDK and CDR2 is SYGVNS. The J segment lost 0 bases and the V segment lost 5 bases, leaving 2 bases of the junction unmatched. The CDR3 DNA follows: TGTGCCAGCAGTCCGACAGGGGCTAACTATGGCTACACCTTC. It codes for CASSPTGANYGYTF.

This clone was found a few times. The same CDR3 also results from other DNA sequences found in this sample. This rearrangement joins TRBV28 to TRBJ1-1, with 8 bases matching TRBD1. With V trimmed by 4 bases and J by 1 base, 5 bases remained unmatched. Germline V gives CDR1 MDHEN, CDR2 SYDVKM. This CDR3 contains 15 residues. CDR3: CASSSAGTGNTEAFF. CDR3 bases: TGTGCCAGCAGTTCCGCCGGGACAGGGAACACTGAAGCTTTCTTT.

The chain combines TRBV14 with TRBJ2-7; a possible D gene is TRBD2 (5 bases). The germline CDR1 and CDR2 sequences are SGHDN and FVKESK. Trimming left V 1 base short and J 2 bases short, with 15 bases between. The CDR3 extends over 16 amino acids. CDR3 protein: CASSQVIRTGTYEQYF. CDR3 bases: TGTGCCAGCAGCCAAGTTATCAGGACGGGAACCTACGAGCAGTACTTC. Using reference TRBV14 and TRBJ2-7 for the parts outside the CDR3, the full variable domain is EAGVTQFPSHSVIEKGQTVTLRCDPISGHDNLYWYRRVMGKEIKFLLHFVKESKQDESGMPNNRFLAERTGGTYSTLKVQPAELEDSGVYFCASSQVIRTGTYEQYFGPGTRLTVT.

The chain combines TRBV2 with TRBJ1-6; weak D call: TRBD1 (5 bases). Trimming took 7 bases from V and 9 from J, leaving 10 bases between them. The CDR3 loop spans 12 amino acids. CDR1 SNHLY and CDR2 FYNNEI come from the germline V gene. CDR3 nucleotide sequence: TGTGCCAGCACCCCGGGGGGTTCACCCCTCCACTTT. This gives the protein CASTPGGSPLHF.